Shown below are 2 T cell receptor beta chains from a single sample sequenced in a study of response to subunit inactivated influenza vaccine. TCRdb reprocessed the RT-PCR reads via MiXCR and lists one record per CDR3 protein. The sample includes 860,000 or so distinct CDR3 sequences, 21% seen only once; the top ten take around 9.6%. This specimen consisted of PBMCs from blood, obtained about 5 days after vaccination. The receptors derive from a man aged 45-60 years who received an inactivated influenza vaccine.

This chain joins TRBV6-2 or TRBV6-3 and TRBJ2-2; 7 bases map to TRBD1. V lost 7 bases and J lost 0; bases outside the gene matches: 8. The CDR3 contains 16 residues. CDR1 and CDR2 from the germline V gene are MNHEY and SVGEGT. CDR3 in amino acids: CASNFGQASNTGELFF. CDR3 in DNA: TGTGCCAGCAACTTCGGACAGGCCTCGAACACCGGGGAGCTGTTTTTT.

V gene TRBV20-1 combines with J gene TRBJ1-3; the D is unclear. Trimming took 0 bases from V and 5 from J, leaving 17 bases between them. This CDR3 spans 16 amino acids. CDR1 and CDR2 from the germline V gene are DFQATT and SNEGSKA (reference sequence). CDR3 loop: CSARDLGAHARNTIYF. The CDR3 coding sequence is TGCAGTGCTAGAGATCTCGGTGCCCACGCCCGAAACACCATATATTTT.